The source of this T cell receptor beta chain is a study of type 1 and type 2 diabetes patients. Study overall: Samples came from type 1 diabetic, type 2 diabetic or nondiabetic people, recruited in China. CD4+ or CD8+ T cells were positively selected from PBMCs with microbeads. Findings and caveats of the study: Between type 2 diabetes and control samples, V and J usage averaged roughly 0.97 correlation.

The PCR template was genomic DNA. Multiplex PCR with 30 forward and 13 reverse primers amplified the TCR beta CDR3. TCRdb independently ran MiXCR on the multiplex PCR reads; one entry per CDR3 protein. The top ten hold roughly an eighth of the sample, which has about 270,000 distinct CDR3 sequences, over 45% seen once. This CDR3 is 17 amino acids long. V lost 5 bases to trimming and J lost 7 bases, with 21 bases between them. CDR1 and CDR2 (germline): LNHDA, SQIVND (reference sequence). A remark on this clonotype: Its target is unknown.

V usage is TRBV19 and J usage is TRBJ1-6, with D tentatively TRBD1 (6 bases). Sequencing input: peripheral blood mononuclear cells (PBMCs). This TCR came from a young man with type 2 diabetes. CDR3 sequence (DNA): TGTGCCAGTAGTCTACCGTTAAGACAGGCAGCGAATTCACCCCTCCACTTT. Amino acid sequence: CASSLPLRQAANSPLHF.